What follows are 21 T cell receptor beta chains derived from one specimen sequenced in a study of cytomegalovirus exposure and HLA in healthy donors. PCR amplification relied on 60 Vbeta primers (plus 13 Jbeta primers). Repertoires were generated with immunoSEQ multiplex PCR, while TCRdb's copy carries only in-frame clones and drops some. This sample has around 170,000 clones, with roughly 80% found just once. Sequenced input: PBMCs. These receptors were taken from a man in his sixties in good health and CMV-seronegative.

This clone was counted once. The genes are TRBV6-1 and TRBJ1-1; D remains unclear. The CDR3 length is 15 residues. The V and J ends lost 5 bases and 1 base respectively, with 14 bases between them. Germline lookup yields CDR1 MNHNS and CDR2 SASEGT. The CDR3 here is CASSSTHRGNTEAFF. The CDR3 coding sequence is TGTGCCAGCAGTTCTACTCATCGGGGGAACACTGAAGCTTTCTTT.

This rearrangement joins TRBV6-5 to TRBJ2-7; 7 positions match TRBD1. The CDR3 consists of 12 residues. With V trimmed by 9 bases and J by 6 bases, 8 bases remained unmatched. The germline V gene encodes CDR1 MNHEY and CDR2 SVGAGI. Written as DNA, the CDR3 is TGTGCCAGTAGACAGGGTAAAGGCGAGCAGTACTTC. Its translation is CASRQGKGEQYF.

The rearrangement uses TRBV29-1 and TRBJ1-4, with 9 bases that match TRBD1. The CDR3 extends over 14 amino acids. Germline CDR1 SQVTM, CDR2 ANQGSEA. Losses at the gene ends were 3 bases for V and 7 bases for J; bases not matched to a gene: 6. The CDR3 DNA is TGCAGCGTTGAGGGGGACAGGGCGGCTGAAAAACTGTTTTTT. Translated, it gives CSVEGDRAAEKLFF.

The chain carries TRBV28 and TRBJ1-2, with 7 bases aligning to TRBD1. The CDR3 runs 14 residues. The trim removed 6 bases at V and 5 bases at J, leaving 9 bases unmatched. From germline, CDR1 is MDHEN and CDR2 SYDVKM. CDR3 sequence: CASRTGISMYGYTF. The CDR3 DNA reads as TGTGCCAGCAGGACAGGGATTAGTATGTATGGCTACACCTTC.

J is TRBJ1-1 and V is TRBV5-5; D remains unclear. The CDR3 has 15 residues. Germline lookup yields CDR1 SGHKS and CDR2 YYEKEE (reference sequence). Trimming took 0 bases from V and 1 from J, leaving 10 bases between them. CDR3 residues: CASSLVARPNTEAFF. The DNA for the CDR3 is TGTGCCAGCAGCTTGGTTGCCAGGCCGAACACTGAAGCTTTCTTT.

This chain uses TRBV14 with TRBJ2-7; a possible D gene is TRBD2 (6 bases). The V end was cut by 8 bases, the J end by 2 bases, with 10 bases between. This CDR3 comprises 12 residues. CDR1 and CDR2 from the germline V gene are SGHDN and FVKESK. The CDR3 here is CASGDLPYEQYF. CDR3 nucleotides: TGTGCCAGCGGGGACTTACCCTACGAGCAGTACTTC.

This clone was detected once. CDR3 protein: CASSLAPSGGGEQFF. The DNA for the CDR3 is TGCGCCAGCAGCTTGGCCCCAAGCGGGGGGGGTGAGCAGTTCTTC. The chain has TRBV5-1 and TRBJ2-1, with 10 nucleotides matching TRBD2. Germline values: CDR1 SGHRS, CDR2 YFSETQ. This CDR3 region has 15 residues. The V gene end was trimmed by 0 bases and the J gene end by 9 bases; junction bases not matched to a gene: 6.

The chain links TRBV7-2 to TRBJ2-3, with TRBD2 matching over 12 bases. The CDR3 covers 16 residues. The V and J ends lost 5 bases and 5 bases, in that order; junction bases with no gene match: 8. Germline V gives CDR1 SGHTA, CDR2 FQGNSA. Here the CDR3 DNA reads TGTGCCAGCAGCCGATGGACTAGCGGGATTGGAGATACGCAGTATTTT. This sequence encodes CASSRWTSGIGDTQYF. The entire variable domain, with the rest obtained from reference TRBV7-2 and TRBJ2-3, is as follows: GAGVSQSPSNKVTEKGKDVELRCDPISGHTALYWYRQSLGQGLEFLIYFQGNSAPDKSGLPSDRFSAERTGGSVSTLTIQRTQQEDSAVYLCASSRWTSGIGDTQYFGPGTRLTVL.

This chain uses TRBV11-2 with TRBJ2-5; D is unresolved. The germline V gene encodes CDR1 SGHAT and CDR2 FQNNGV. CDR3 length equals 15 residues. Trimming took 0 bases from V and 5 from J, leaving 13 bases between them. The CDR3 loop reads CASSLEFTGGETQYF. The CDR3 DNA follows: TGTGCCAGCAGCTTAGAGTTTACGGGTGGGGAGACCCAGTACTTC. The full variable domain, its missing parts supplied by reference TRBV11-2 and TRBJ2-5, is EAGVAQSPRYKIIEKRQSVAFWCNPISGHATLYWYQQILGQGPKLLIQFQNNGVVDDSQLPKDRFSAERLKGVDSTLKIQPAKLEDSAVYLCASSLEFTGGETQYFGPGTRLLVL.

V is TRBV6-5 and J is TRBJ2-7; 7 bases map to TRBD2. The CDR3 is 12 residues long. With V trimmed by 4 bases and J by 6 bases, 3 bases remained unmatched. The V gene's germline CDR1 is MNHEY and CDR2 SVGAGI. Here the CDR3 reads CASSSGRVEQYF. The CDR3 region has the DNA TGTGCCAGCAGTTCAGGGAGGGTCGAGCAGTACTTC.

A few counts support this clone. The DNA for the CDR3 is TGCGCCAGCAGCCAAGAGGAGCGGGGATATTCCTACAATGAGCAGTTCTTC. Its protein product is CASSQEERGYSYNEQFF. The rearrangement uses TRBV4-3 and TRBJ2-1; 7 bases line up with TRBD2. This CDR3 has 17 amino acids. V gave up 0 bases and J gave up 1 base; unmatched junction bases: 6. CDR1 and CDR2 (germline): LGHNA, YSLEER.

The chain links TRBV5-1 to TRBJ2-5, with TRBD1 matching over 8 bases. The CDR3 consists of 15 residues. The V and J ends lost 4 bases and 1 base, in that order; junction bases with no gene match: 6. Germline V CDR1 and CDR2: SGHRS, YFSETQ. The chain's CDR3 is CASSAQGGGQETQYF. DNA of the CDR3: TGCGCCAGCAGCGCACAGGGGGGCGGCCAAGAGACCCAGTACTTC.

This clone appeared a single time. The chain recombines TRBV2 with TRBJ1-2; D is possibly TRBD1 (6 bases). Germline V gene lookup returns CDR1 SNHLY and CDR2 FYNNEI. There are 13 residues in the CDR3. Trimming pared 10 bases from V and 8 bases from J, leaving 20 bases between. CDR3 bases: TGTGCCACCGACGGGGGGGGCCCCCTAGGCTACACCTTC. Translation: CATDGGGPLGYTF.

This clone has a handful of counts. V and J are TRBV5-1 and TRBJ1-2; TRBD1 agrees at 9 bases. CDR3 length: 14 amino acids. J gave up 7 bases and V 4 bases, and 8 bases lay outside the gene matches. Germline CDR1 is SGHRS and CDR2 is YFSETQ. The CDR3 loop reads CASSKRTGDGGYTF. Written as DNA, the CDR3 is TGCGCCAGCAGCAAAAGGACAGGGGACGGTGGCTACACCTTC.

J is TRBJ1-1 and V is TRBV6-4; TRBD1 is a possible D gene (5 bases). From germline, CDR1 is MRHNA and CDR2 SNTAGT. V lost 3 bases and J 1 base, leaving 6 bases between the germline ends. CDR3 length: 13 amino acids. The CDR3 region is CASSERGNTEAFF. The CDR3 DNA reads TGTGCCAGCAGTGAAAGGGGGAACACTGAAGCTTTCTTT.

The J gene is TRBJ2-7, the V gene TRBV10-1, with TRBD2 matching over 13 bases. The V segment lost 6 bases and the J segment 4 bases; nucleotides outside the gene matches: 6. Germline CDR1 and CDR2: WNHNN and SYGVQD (reference sequence). The CDR3 consists of 15 residues. The chain's CDR3 is CASSSGTSGKYEQYF. In DNA, the CDR3 is TGCGCCAGCAGCTCCGGGACTAGCGGGAAGTACGAGCAGTACTTC.

The CDR3, as DNA: TGTGCCAGCAGTTTTCCCGGGAGTCACGAGCAGTACTTC. Translation gives CASSFPGSHEQYF. V is TRBV5-6 and J is TRBJ2-7; weak D call: TRBD2 (6 bases). CDR3 length: 13 residues. Germline values: CDR1 SGHDT, CDR2 YYEEEE. The germline V and J ends were trimmed by 5 bases and 5 bases, with 14 bases remaining between them. The variable domain in full, with the rest retrieved from reference TRBV5-6 and TRBJ2-7, is DAGVTQSPTHLIKTRGQQVTLRCSPKSGHDTVSWYQQALGQGPQFIFQYYEEEERQRGNFPDRFSGHQFPNYSSELNVNALLLGDSALYLCASSFPGSHEQYFGPGTRLTVT.

The chain has TRBV2 and TRBJ2-5, with 7 bases matching TRBD2. After removal of 6 bases from V and 5 bases from J, the junction contained 9 bases not matched to a gene. The V gene's germline CDR1 is SNHLY and CDR2 FYNNEI. This CDR3 is built from 14 residues. In DNA form, the CDR3 reads TGTGCCAGCAGGGCAAGCGACGGGAGGGAGACCCAGTACTTC. Translation gives CASRASDGRETQYF. The full variable domain, its missing parts supplied by reference TRBV2 and TRBJ2-5, is EPEVTQTPSHQVTQMGQEVILRCVPISNHLYFYWYRQILGQKVEFLVSFYNNEISEKSEIFDDQFSVERPDGSNFTLKIRSTKLEDSAMYFCASRASDGRETQYFGPGTRLLVL.

The genes are TRBV19 and TRBJ2-1; 7 bases are a match to TRBD1. Trimming cost V 7 bases and J 0 bases; bases outside gene matches: 6. This CDR3 is built from 15 residues. Germline loops: CDR1 LNHDA, CDR2 SQIVND (reference sequence). The CDR3 DNA sequence: TGTGCCAGTATAGGACAGGCTAGCTCCTACAATGAGCAGTTCTTC. It encodes CASIGQASSYNEQFF.

CDR3 sequence (DNA): TGTGCCATCAGTGAGTCAGCAGGGAGGGAGGGTGAGCAGTTCTTC. The encoded protein is CAISESAGREGEQFF. The chain joins TRBV10-3 to TRBJ2-1; TRBD2 matches 7 bases. In germline, CDR1 is ENHRY, CDR2 SYGVKD. This CDR3 has 15 amino acids. The J segment lost 9 bases and the V segment lost 0 bases, leaving 8 bases of the junction unmatched.

The rearrangement uses TRBV5-1 and TRBJ1-5; 10 bases match TRBD1. The length of the CDR3 is 15 residues. Germline lookup yields CDR1 SGHRS and CDR2 YFSETQ. With V trimmed by 0 bases and J by 6 bases, 3 bases remained unmatched. CDR3 sequence reads: CASSLGTGGFQPQHF. In nucleotides, the CDR3 is TGCGCCAGCAGCTTGGGGACAGGGGGATTTCAGCCCCAGCATTTT.